A selection of T cell receptor beta chains follows, all from one sample in a study of blood T cell repertoires in COVID-19. Profiling relied on immunoSEQ multiplex PCR, and the TCRdb table lists in-frame clones only, not all of them. Of more than 90,000 clones in the sample, less than 85% were seen once. Source material: peripheral blood. Receptor source: a man older than 75 with acute or convalescent COVID-19. Both conserved end residues are part of each CDR3. A D gene is named only where the DNA matches it firmly. Only some rows state a clone size, as once, few, many or a class for expanded clones.

TRBJ2-1 TRBV2 - 16 TRBD2 CASSPGLAGGYNEQFF TGTGCCAGCAGTCCGGGACTAGCGGGAGGATACAATGAGCAGTTCTTC
TRBJ2-7 TRBV5-5 few 16 TRBD2 CASSPRLAGGNYEQYF TGTGCCAGCAGCCCGAGACTAGCGGGAGGGAACTACGAGCAGTACTTC
TRBJ2-1 TRBV7-2 - 16 - CASSLGGRGIRNEQFF TGTGCCAGCAGCTTAGGTGGCAGGGGTATACGCAATGAGCAGTTCTTC
TRBJ2-1 TRBV7-2 - 17 - CASSWTVPRASYNEQFF TGTGCCAGCAGCTGGACGGTACCGCGGGCTTCCTACAATGAGCAGTTCTTC
TRBJ1-2 TRBV6-5 few 12 - CASKEGNYGYTF TGTGCCAGCAAGGAGGGCAACTATGGCTACACCTTC
TRBJ1-6 TRBV28 - 15 - CASTQAGGLYSPLHF TGTGCCAGCACGCAGGCGGGGGGGCTCTATTCACCCCTCCACTTT
TRBJ1-2 TRBV28 once 11 TRBD1 CASYNRGGYTF TGTGCCAGCTATAACAGGGGCGGCTACACCTTC
TRBJ2-2 TRBV15 many 15 TRBD1 CATSRVKGAAGELFF TGTGCCACCAGCAGAGTTAAGGGGGCGGCCGGGGAGCTGTTTTTT
TRBJ1-2 TRBV6-5 - 14 TRBD1 CASSRDRGSYGYTF TGTGCCAGCAGTCGGGACAGGGGTAGCTATGGCTACACCTTC
TRBJ1-2 TRBV27 - 18 - CASSYRAHVTQGSYGYTF TGTGCCAGCAGTTACAGAGCTCATGTAACTCAGGGGAGCTATGGCTACACCTTC
TRBJ2-2 TRBV6-6 - 14 - CASRPIQYTGELFF TGTGCCAGCAGACCAATTCAGTACACCGGGGAGCTGTTTTTT